The 27 T cell receptor beta chains below all came from one sample that was sequenced in a study of T cell changes during pregnancy in multiple sclerosis. Only in-frame clones appear in the TCRdb table, and some are missing; sequencing was by immunoSEQ multiplex PCR. The sample holds about 70,000 clones, 91% seen once. The sequences come from peripheral blood, collected in the first trimester of pregnancy. These receptors were taken from a female donor with multiple sclerosis, enrolled in a pregnancy study.

This clone was detected only a few times. The chain joins TRBV4-1 to TRBJ1-1; D ambiguous. The CDR3 loop spans 13 amino acids. The germline V gene encodes CDR1 MGHRA and CDR2 YSYEKL. V lost 0 bases to trimming and J lost 5 bases, with 7 bases between them. This CDR3 is CASSQEPRTEAFF. Here the CDR3 DNA reads TGCGCCAGCAGCCAAGAGCCCCGGACTGAAGCTTTCTTT.

The J gene is TRBJ1-5, the V gene TRBV5-5, with D perhaps TRBD1 (5 bases). V was trimmed by 1 base and J by 0 bases, leaving 11 bases between them. CDR1 and CDR2 (germline): SGHKS, YYEKEE (reference sequence). The CDR3 is 16 amino acids. DNA for the CDR3: TGTGCCAGCAGCTTGTCAGGGTTCTATAGCAATCAGCCCCAGCATTTT. Protein: CASSLSGFYSNQPQHF.

The V and J genes are TRBV5-4 and TRBJ1-3, with D possibly being TRBD1 (6 bases). V was pared by 2 bases and J by 0 bases, with 6 bases between. The germline V gene has CDR1 SGHNT and CDR2 YYREEE (reference sequence). This CDR3 has 14 amino acids. The chain's CDR3 is CASSLQGSGNTIYF. Here the CDR3 DNA reads TGTGCCAGCAGCTTACAGGGCTCTGGAAACACCATATATTTT. Variable domain in full (rest from reference TRBV5-4 and TRBJ1-3): ETGVTQSPTHLIKTRGQQVTLRCSSQSGHNTVSWYQQALGQGPQFIFQYYREEENGRGNFPPRFSGLQFPNYSSELNVNALELDDSALYLCASSLQGSGNTIYFGEGSWLTVV.

The chain carries TRBV28 and TRBJ2-7; TRBD2 is a possible D gene (5 bases). The CDR3 totals 14 residues. CDR1 MDHEN and CDR2 SYDVKM come from the germline V gene. V was pared by 5 bases and J by 6 bases, with 17 bases between. CDR3 amino acids: CASSEPGKGREQYF. The CDR3 nucleotides are TGTGCCAGCAGTGAGCCGGGGAAGGGTCGCGAGCAGTACTTC.

CDR3 sequence: CSVVTSGRSTGELFF. The CDR3 DNA is TGCAGCGTTGTGACTAGCGGGAGGAGTACCGGGGAGCTGTTTTTT. The J gene is TRBJ2-2, the V gene TRBV29-1; the match to TRBD2 covers 13 bases. Germline CDR1 SQVTM, CDR2 ANQGSEA. V lost 4 bases to trimming and J lost 5 bases; unmatched junction nucleotides: 4. This CDR3 region has 15 residues.

The chain has TRBV9 and TRBJ1-2, with no clear D. The CDR3 consists of 14 residues. V was pared by 3 bases and J by 5 bases, with 14 bases between. Germline V gene data show CDR1 as SGDLS and CDR2 as YYNGEE. The CDR3 sequence: CASSETAAPYGYTF. As DNA, the CDR3 is TGTGCCAGCAGCGAAACAGCTGCGCCTTATGGCTACACCTTC.

A few counts support this clone. The V gene is TRBV9, the J gene TRBJ1-5; 7 bases match TRBD1. V dropped 0 bases and J dropped 7; count of bases not matched to a gene: 7. The CDR3 runs to 15 residues. Germline V lookup: CDR1 SGDLS, CDR2 YYNGEE. CDR3 in DNA: TGTGCCAGCAGCGTAGCGGGCCAGGGGGACCAGCCCCAGCATTTT. It translates to CASSVAGQGDQPQHF.

Only one count was recorded for this clone. CDR3 amino acids: CASSDSGGAGDNEQFF. The CDR3 DNA is TGTGCCAGCAGTGACTCGGGGGGGGCCGGGGACAATGAGCAGTTCTTC. The chain joins TRBV6-4 to TRBJ2-1; D might be TRBD2 (7 bases). V lost 0 bases and J lost 5, with 14 bases in between. Per germline, CDR1 MRHNA and CDR2 SNTAGT. This CDR3 is built from 16 residues.

The gene calls are TRBV5-1 and TRBJ2-1; D perhaps matches TRBD1 (6 bases). Between the trimmed V and J ends, which lost 4 bases and 6 bases, there was a span of 11 bases. Germline V gene sequence: CDR1 SGHRS, CDR2 YFSETQ. CDR3 size: 13 residues. CDR3 residues: CASSHGQRNEQFF. For the CDR3, the DNA is TGCGCCAGCAGCCACGGACAGCGCAATGAGCAGTTCTTC.

This clone appeared a few times. V and J are TRBV6-1 and TRBJ1-1, with TRBD1 matching over 7 bases. The CDR3 runs to 15 residues. V was clipped by 2 bases and J by 1 base; unmatched bases: 4. Germline CDR1 and CDR2: MNHNS and SASEGT. Here the CDR3 DNA reads TGTGCCAGCAGTGAACCGGGACAGCAGAACACTGAAGCTTTCTTT. This encodes CASSEPGQQNTEAFF.

The chain combines TRBV4-1 with TRBJ2-7; TRBD1 matches 9 bases. CDR3 length: 14 amino acids. In germline, CDR1 is MGHRA, CDR2 YSYEKL. The V and J ends lost 3 bases and 4 bases, in that order; junction bases with no gene match: 4. The CDR3 bases are TGCGCCAGCAGCCAGGGACAGGGAGTATACGAGCAGTACTTC. As protein: CASSQGQGVYEQYF.

This chain uses TRBV5-4 with TRBJ2-7, with D perhaps TRBD2 (6 bases). The CDR3 length is 15 residues. CDR1 SGHNT and CDR2 YYREEE come from the germline V gene (reference sequence). Trimming stripped 0 bases from V and 4 bases from J, with 14 bases between. The CDR3 region is CASSLGNPGTYEQYF. The CDR3 bases are TGTGCCAGCAGCTTGGGGAATCCAGGGACTTACGAGCAGTACTTC.

The V call is TRBV7-9, the J call TRBJ1-1, with D unresolved. CDR1 and CDR2 from the germline V gene are SEHNR and FQNEAQ (reference sequence). The CDR3 is 14 residues long. Trimming removed 5 bases from V and 4 bases from J, with 14 bases in between. This CDR3 is CASSPDGVGTEAFF. For the CDR3, the DNA is TGTGCCAGCAGCCCAGACGGGGTTGGCACTGAAGCTTTCTTT.

The V gene is TRBV2, the J gene TRBJ1-4; D possibly corresponds to TRBD1 (6 bases). This CDR3 is 14 amino acids long. Between the trimmed V and J ends, which lost 6 bases and 5 bases, there was a span of 13 bases. The germline V gene encodes CDR1 SNHLY and CDR2 FYNNEI. The CDR3 sequence is CASRVDSSNEKLFF. CDR3 in DNA: TGTGCCAGCAGGGTGGACAGCTCGAATGAAAAACTGTTTTTT.

The chain has TRBV28 and TRBJ2-3; D uncertain. CDR3 length: 16 amino acids. Germline V CDR1 and CDR2: MDHEN, SYDVKM. Trimming shortened V by 2 bases and J by 1 base, and 13 bases separated the two germline ends. The CDR3 DNA follows: TGTGCCAGCAGTTTACCCCTGGAGTCACGCACAGATACGCAGTATTTT. This sequence encodes CASSLPLESRTDTQYF. Filled out from reference TRBV28 and TRBJ2-3, the complete variable domain reads DVKVTQSSRYLVKRTGEKVFLECVQDMDHENMFWYRQDPGLGLRLIYFSYDVKMKEKGDIPEGYSVSREKKERFSLILESASTNQTSMYLCASSLPLESRTDTQYFGPGTRLTVL.

This clone came up once. The rearrangement uses TRBV10-3 and TRBJ2-1, with a tentative D call TRBD2 (6 bases). Germline CDR1 ENHRY, CDR2 SYGVKD. This CDR3 has 16 residues. V dropped 0 bases and J dropped 2 bases, with 11 bases sitting between them. The CDR3 protein is CAISESRGEAYNEQFF. CDR3 nucleotides: TGTGCCATCAGTGAGTCGAGAGGGGAGGCCTACAATGAGCAGTTCTTC.

The V call is TRBV9, the J call TRBJ2-2; 10 positions agree with TRBD1. This CDR3 is 16 amino acids long. CDR1 is SGDLS and CDR2 is YYNGEE in the germline V gene. Losses at the gene ends were 3 bases for V and 3 bases for J; bases not matched to a gene: 5. This CDR3 reads CASSGQGAVHTGELFF. For the CDR3, the DNA is TGTGCCAGCAGCGGACAGGGGGCGGTCCACACCGGGGAGCTGTTTTTT. The complete variable domain, with remaining parts taken from reference TRBV9 and TRBJ2-2, reads DSGVTQTPKHLITATGQRVTLRCSPRSGDLSVYWYQQSLDQGLQFLIQYYNGEERAKGNILERFSAQQFPDLHSELNLSSLELGDSALYFCASSGQGAVHTGELFFGEGSRLTVL.

This clone was recorded once. The DNA of the CDR3 is TGTGCCAGCAGCTTAGAGGGGGCTTTGAACACTGAAGCTTTCTTT. It encodes CASSLEGALNTEAFF. This sequence joins TRBV7-8 and TRBJ1-1; 7 bases map to TRBD1. This CDR3 is 15 amino acids long. From germline, CDR1 is SGHVS and CDR2 FQNEAQ. With V trimmed by 1 base and J by 0 bases, 2 bases remained unmatched.

The chain is built from TRBV19 and TRBJ2-3; 8 nucleotides match TRBD2. Germline values: CDR1 LNHDA, CDR2 SQIVND (reference sequence). V lost 6 bases to trimming and J lost 2 bases; unmatched junction nucleotides: 4. This CDR3 spans 14 amino acids. The chain's CDR3 is CASSSAGVTDTQYF. The CDR3 DNA follows: TGTGCCAGTAGCTCAGCGGGAGTCACAGATACGCAGTATTTT.

This chain joins TRBV2 and TRBJ1-1, with a possible D match to TRBD1 (6 bases). The germline CDR1 and CDR2 sequences are SNHLY and FYNNEI. Trimming shortened V by 5 bases and J by 2 bases, and 12 bases separated the two germline ends. The CDR3 runs to 14 residues. Here the CDR3 DNA reads TGTGCCAGCAGTAAACAGGGATCTAACACTGAAGCTTTCTTT. It is translated as CASSKQGSNTEAFF.

The rearrangement uses TRBV2 and TRBJ2-2; TRBD1 aligns across 8 bases. Germline V lookup: CDR1 SNHLY, CDR2 FYNNEI. The trim removed 6 bases at V and 1 base at J, leaving 4 bases unmatched. The CDR3 is 15 amino acids. CDR3 bases: TGTGCCAGCAGAAGGGACAGGATGAACACCGGGGAGCTGTTTTTT. It encodes CASRRDRMNTGELFF.

The chain is built from TRBV18 and TRBJ1-2; D is perhaps TRBD1 (6 bases). V lost 2 bases, J lost 6 bases, and 13 bases lay in between. The CDR3 consists of 14 residues. CDR1 and CDR2 (germline): KGHSH, LQKENI. The CDR3 coding sequence is TGTGCCAGCTCACCAGGAGAGGGGGAGAATGGCTACACCTTC. This codes for CASSPGEGENGYTF.

This clone turned up a few times. The chain is built from TRBV6-1 and TRBJ1-1, with 7 bases lining up with TRBD1. V lost 6 bases to trimming and J lost 1 base; unmatched junction nucleotides: 5. Germline-derived CDR1 and CDR2 are MNHNS and SASEGT. The CDR3 covers 14 residues. The chain's CDR3 is CASRARQGNTEAFF. CDR3 nucleotide sequence: TGTGCCAGCAGAGCGAGACAGGGGAACACTGAAGCTTTCTTT.

The chain has TRBV12-5 and TRBJ1-1; tentative D call: TRBD1 (5 bases). CDR3 length: 12 residues. Germline lookup yields CDR1 LGHNT and CDR2 FRNRAP. V lost 5 bases and J 11 bases, leaving 15 bases between the germline ends. The CDR3 bases are TGTGCTAGTGGTCCCCCGGGGGGTCGGGCTTTCTTT. It yields the protein CASGPPGGRAFF.

In this sample, this clone turned up many times. This chain joins TRBV7-9 and TRBJ2-7; D might be TRBD1 (6 bases). CDR1 is SEHNR and CDR2 is FQNEAQ in the germline V gene (reference sequence). V lost 5 bases and J 5 bases, leaving 13 bases between the germline ends. The CDR3 length is 13 residues. The CDR3 spells CASSPRQGNEQYF. CDR3 coding DNA: TGTGCCAGCAGCCCTAGGCAGGGGAACGAGCAGTACTTC.

V usage is TRBV27 and J usage is TRBJ1-3; D gene ambiguous. Trimming stripped 0 bases from V and 1 base from J, with 7 bases between. Germline V gene lookup returns CDR1 MNHEY and CDR2 SMNVEV (reference sequence). The length of the CDR3 is 15 residues. CDR3 in DNA: TGTGCCAGCAGTTTATCCCTTCGGTCTGGAAACACCATATATTTT. Residues: CASSLSLRSGNTIYF.

The chain links TRBV15 to TRBJ2-5; 11 nucleotides align to TRBD2. CDR3 length: 17 amino acids. Germline CDR1 is LNHNV and CDR2 is YYDKDF (reference sequence). Germline trimming cut 1 base from V and 2 bases from J; bases unmatched to any gene: 6. The CDR3 bases are TGTGCCACCAGCAGAGTTCCCGGGACTAGCGGTCAAGAGACCCAGTACTTC. Translation gives CATSRVPGTSGQETQYF.